These 30 T cell receptor beta chains originate from one sample sequenced in a study of cytomegalovirus exposure and HLA in healthy donors. Primers: 60 Vbeta forward and 13 Jbeta reverse. TCRdb's table, derived via immunoSEQ multiplex PCR, lists solely in-frame clones and lacks some. The table has over 130,000 clones, around 75% seen once; the top ten hold around 1.3%. Sequenced input: PBMCs. These receptors were taken from a female donor in good health and CMV-seronegative.

The chain employs TRBV6-1 and TRBJ2-1; 9 bases align to TRBD2. This CDR3 spans 15 amino acids. Losses at the gene ends were 9 bases for V and 7 bases for J; bases not matched to a gene: 13. Germline assignment: CDR1 MNHNS and CDR2 SASEGT. CDR3 region: CASLLAGGPKNEQFF. CDR3 nucleotides: TGTGCCAGTCTCCTCGCGGGAGGGCCGAAAAATGAGCAGTTCTTC.

J is TRBJ1-1 and V is TRBV15; maybe TRBD1 (6 bases). Germline-derived CDR1 and CDR2 are LNHNV and YYDKDF (reference sequence). The V and J ends lost 5 bases and 9 bases respectively, with 16 bases between them. The length of the CDR3 is 13 residues. CDR3 residues: CATSSGQGIQAFF. CDR3 nucleotide sequence: TGTGCCACCAGCTCCGGCCAGGGGATACAAGCTTTCTTT. The full variable domain, in which reference TRBV15 and TRBJ1-1 provide the parts outside the CDR3, is DAMVIQNPRYQVTQFGKPVTLSCSQTLNHNVMYWYQQKSSQAPKLLFHYYDKDFNNEADTPDNFQSRRPNTSFCFLDIRSPGLGDTAMYLCATSSGQGIQAFFGQGTRLTVV.

This chain links TRBV19 with TRBJ1-5, with D unresolved. The CDR3 loop spans 16 amino acids. CDR1 and CDR2 (germline): LNHDA, SQIVND (reference sequence). The V end lost 1 base, the J end lost 3 bases, and 13 bases lay between the germline ends. The CDR3 loop reads CASSIATGWNNQPQHF. The CDR3 bases are TGTGCCAGTAGTATAGCAACGGGATGGAACAATCAGCCCCAGCATTTT. Using reference TRBV19 and TRBJ1-5 for the parts outside the CDR3, the full variable domain is DGGITQSPKYLFRKEGQNVTLSCEQNLNHDAMYWYRQDPGQGLRLIYYSQIVNDFQKGDIAEGYSVSREKKESFPLTVTSAQKNPTAFYLCASSIATGWNNQPQHFGDGTRLSIL.

This clone was recorded only once. This rearrangement joins TRBV7-9 to TRBJ2-1; no clear D. The CDR3 consists of 15 residues. The V and J ends lost 3 bases and 4 bases respectively, with 13 bases between them. Germline V lookup: CDR1 SEHNR, CDR2 FQNEAQ (reference sequence). The DNA for the CDR3 is TGTGCCAGCAGCTTTACGACTTTAATATACAATGAGCAGTTCTTC. It translates to CASSFTTLIYNEQFF.

The chain is built from TRBV9 and TRBJ1-1, with D unresolved. The germline V gene encodes CDR1 SGDLS and CDR2 YYNGEE. Trimming shortened V by 0 bases and J by 4 bases, and 13 bases separated the two germline ends. The CDR3 consists of 15 residues. CDR3 amino acids: CASSVDGRAFTEAFF. The DNA for the CDR3 is TGTGCCAGCAGCGTAGACGGGAGGGCTTTCACTGAAGCTTTCTTT.

The rearrangement links TRBV28 to TRBJ2-2; 8 nucleotides align to TRBD2. The ends lost 6 bases at V and 8 bases at J; junction bases unmatched: 11. CDR1 is MDHEN and CDR2 is SYDVKM in the germline V gene. The CDR3 runs to 15 residues. The CDR3 is CASRASGSGMGELFF. CDR3 in DNA: TGTGCCAGCAGAGCGAGCGGGAGTGGGATGGGGGAGCTGTTTTTT.

V usage is TRBV5-1 and J usage is TRBJ2-5; 7 bases align to TRBD1. This CDR3 region has 14 residues. The V gene's germline CDR1 is SGHRS and CDR2 YFSETQ. Trimming took 2 bases from V and 1 from J; bases not matched to a gene: 2. The DNA for the CDR3 is TGCGCCAGCAGCTTCCGACAGGGCCAAGAGACCCAGTACTTC. Protein: CASSFRQGQETQYF.

The chain employs TRBV27 and TRBJ2-4; no firm D call. The V gene lost 0 bases and the J gene lost 0 bases, with 9 bases spanning the gap. In germline, CDR1 is MNHEY, CDR2 SMNVEV (reference sequence). CDR3 size: 16 residues. The CDR3 is CASSLSLRLAKNIQYF. The CDR3 DNA is TGTGCCAGCAGTTTATCCCTACGACTAGCCAAAAACATTCAGTACTTC.

V usage is TRBV7-9 and J usage is TRBJ2-1, with 15 nucleotides matching TRBD2. Germline loops: CDR1 SEHNR, CDR2 FQNEAQ (reference sequence). The CDR3 loop spans 15 amino acids. V shed 4 bases and J 14 bases; nucleotides not matched to a gene: 9. The CDR3 is CASSSPRTSGREEFF. DNA for the CDR3: TGTGCCAGCAGCTCTCCCCGGACTAGCGGGAGGGAGGAGTTCTTC.

This clone was counted only a few times. Other DNA sequences in this sample translate to the same CDR3. The CDR3 spells CASSVDPSSYNEQFF. The CDR3 coding sequence is TGTGCCAGCAGCGTAGACCCGAGCTCCTACAATGAGCAGTTCTTC. This chain connects TRBV9 to TRBJ2-1; no clear D gene. Per the germline V gene, CDR1 is SGDLS and CDR2 is YYNGEE. The CDR3 sequence is 15 residues long. Trimming pared 0 bases from V and 0 bases from J, leaving 7 bases between. The full variable domain, rest sourced from reference TRBV9 and TRBJ2-1, is DSGVTQTPKHLITATGQRVTLRCSPRSGDLSVYWYQQSLDQGLQFLIQYYNGEERAKGNILERFSAQQFPDLHSELNLSSLELGDSALYFCASSVDPSSYNEQFFGPGTRLTVL.

The chain couples TRBV19 to TRBJ2-5, with a weak D call TRBD1 (6 bases). CDR3 size: 15 residues. Germline assignment: CDR1 LNHDA and CDR2 SQIVND (reference sequence). V was trimmed by 5 bases and J by 7 bases, leaving 20 bases between them. The CDR3 DNA reads as TGTGCCAGTAGTCCCCCTGGACAGTCCATGGGGACCCAGTACTTC. As protein: CASSPPGQSMGTQYF.

The CDR3 sequence is CASSQDKGRGMRPTYGYTF. CDR3 nucleotide sequence: TGCGCCAGCAGCCAAGATAAAGGGAGAGGAATGCGTCCTACCTATGGCTACACCTTC. The J gene is TRBJ1-2, the V gene TRBV4-1, with unresolved D. Per the germline V gene, CDR1 is MGHRA and CDR2 is YSYEKL. V lost 0 bases and J lost 4, with 24 bases in between. The CDR3 extends over 19 amino acids.

The chain is built from TRBV6-5 and TRBJ1-2; 7 nucleotides align to TRBD1. The germline V gene has CDR1 MNHEY and CDR2 SVGAGI. The CDR3 length is 13 residues. Trimming at V came to 8 bases and at J to 4 bases, leaving 7 bases not matched to a gene. The CDR3 reads CASAPGQLYGYTF. The CDR3 region has the DNA TGTGCCAGCGCACCGGGACAGCTCTATGGCTACACCTTC.

The genes are TRBV29-1 and TRBJ1-2; D is unresolved. There are 12 residues in the CDR3. CDR1 and CDR2 from the germline V gene are SQVTM and ANQGSEA. Trimming cost V 3 bases and J 8 bases, with 13 bases left between them. The CDR3 DNA follows: TGCAGCGTTGAGCGGGTAGGGCGAGGCTACACCTTC. This translates into CSVERVGRGYTF.

In this sample, this clone turned up a few times. The chain uses TRBV2 and TRBJ1-4; D is unresolved. V lost 6 bases, J lost 8 bases, and 16 bases lay in between. CDR1 and CDR2 from the germline V gene are SNHLY and FYNNEI. The length of the CDR3 is 14 residues. The CDR3 coding sequence is TGTGCCAGCAGCCTTGATCGACCCGGGGAAAAACTGTTTTTT. Its protein product is CASSLDRPGEKLFF.

V and J are TRBV23-1 and TRBJ1-4; maybe TRBD1 (5 bases). TRBV23-1 falls under the ORF class, with uncertain function. CDR3 length equals 15 residues. V shed 4 bases and J shed 10 bases, with 19 bases lying between them. This CDR3 is CASSLPRDSGGKLFF. CDR3 coding DNA: TGCGCCAGCAGTCTCCCTAGAGACAGCGGGGGAAAACTGTTTTTT.

V gene TRBV14 combines with J gene TRBJ1-1, with 9 nucleotides matching TRBD1. Germline V gene data show CDR1 as SGHDN and CDR2 as FVKESK. There are 14 residues in the CDR3. The junction had 3 bases not matched to a gene; V was cut back by 2 bases and J by 5 bases. The CDR3 loop reads CASSQYRGQTEAFF. The CDR3 coding sequence is TGTGCCAGCAGCCAATACAGGGGGCAAACTGAAGCTTTCTTT.

This clone was counted between two and nine times. The chain is built from TRBV29-1 and TRBJ2-7; 10 nucleotides align to TRBD1. The CDR3 runs 14 residues. Germline trimming cut 5 bases from V and 4 bases from J; bases unmatched to any gene: 8. Germline assignment: CDR1 SQVTM and CDR2 ANQGSEA. The CDR3 sequence: CSVNDRGRGYEQYF. In DNA, the CDR3 is TGCAGCGTTAACGACAGGGGGCGCGGGTACGAGCAGTACTTC.

V is TRBV5-1 and J is TRBJ2-1; 13 nucleotides match TRBD2. The V gene end was trimmed by 4 bases and the J gene end by 8 bases; junction bases not matched to a gene: 6. CDR1 and CDR2 from the germline V gene are SGHRS and YFSETQ. This CDR3 is 15 amino acids long. CDR3 protein: CASSPGTSGKDEQFF. The DNA for the CDR3 is TGCGCCAGCAGCCCCGGGACTAGCGGGAAGGATGAGCAGTTCTTC.

The rearrangement links TRBV6-5 to TRBJ1-6, with D uncertain. Germline loops: CDR1 MNHEY, CDR2 SVGAGI. The CDR3 spans 15 residues. V lost 6 bases and J 5 bases, leaving 14 bases between the germline ends. The CDR3 DNA sequence: TGTGCCAGCAGAAGAGAAGGACTGAATAATTCACCCCTCCACTTT. Protein product: CASRREGLNNSPLHF.

The chain links TRBV19 to TRBJ1-2; 11 bases fit TRBD1. Germline CDR1 reads LNHDA; CDR2 reads SQIVND (reference sequence). The CDR3 contains 14 residues. Trimming at V came to 7 bases and at J to 7 bases, leaving 8 bases not matched to a gene. The CDR3 reads CASKSGQGAGGYTF. The CDR3 DNA follows: TGTGCCAGTAAATCCGGACAGGGGGCCGGTGGCTACACCTTC. The full variable domain, its missing parts supplied by reference TRBV19 and TRBJ1-2, is DGGITQSPKYLFRKEGQNVTLSCEQNLNHDAMYWYRQDPGQGLRLIYYSQIVNDFQKGDIAEGYSVSREKKESFPLTVTSAQKNPTAFYLCASKSGQGAGGYTFGSGTRLTVV.

This clone was picked up one time. The chain combines TRBV5-1 with TRBJ2-2; the match to TRBD2 covers 8 bases. Germline CDR1 is SGHRS and CDR2 is YFSETQ. The CDR3 is 15 residues long. With V trimmed by 7 bases and J by 4 bases, 9 bases remained unmatched. This CDR3 is CASRGGAGTTGELFF. The CDR3 DNA is TGCGCCAGCCGGGGGGGAGCAGGTACCACCGGGGAGCTGTTTTTT.

This chain links TRBV4-1 with TRBJ2-2; D may be TRBD2 (6 bases). Germline V gene data show CDR1 as MGHRA and CDR2 as YSYEKL. This CDR3 is built from 16 residues. Trimming removed 1 base at V and 5 bases at J, with 14 bases between. CDR3 sequence (DNA): TGCGCCAGCAGCCAAGTTATCGCTAGCGTGACCGGGGAGCTGTTTTTT. It specifies CASSQVIASVTGELFF.

The chain couples TRBV15 to TRBJ1-2; unclear D gene. The ends were cut back, 1 base at V and 3 bases at J, with 12 bases in the middle. CDR3 length equals 15 residues. Germline V gene data show CDR1 as LNHNV and CDR2 as YYDKDF (reference sequence). Written as DNA, the CDR3 is TGTGCCACCAGCAGAGTGGACTCCGGGGACTATGGCTACACCTTC. Its protein is CATSRVDSGDYGYTF. The entire variable domain, with the rest obtained from reference TRBV15 and TRBJ1-2, is as follows: DAMVIQNPRYQVTQFGKPVTLSCSQTLNHNVMYWYQQKSSQAPKLLFHYYDKDFNNEADTPDNFQSRRPNTSFCFLDIRSPGLGDTAMYLCATSRVDSGDYGYTFGSGTRLTVV.

The V gene is TRBV6-1, the J gene TRBJ1-2; D is uncertain. In germline, CDR1 is MNHNS, CDR2 SASEGT. CDR3 length: 11 residues. Trimming shortened V by 8 bases and J by 1 base, and 5 bases separated the two germline ends. CDR3 amino acids: CASGSNYGYTF. Written as DNA, the CDR3 is TGTGCCAGCGGGAGTAACTATGGCTACACCTTC.

The chain is built from TRBV15 and TRBJ1-1; 7 nucleotides line up with TRBD1. The J segment lost 5 bases and the V segment lost 5 bases, leaving 5 bases of the junction unmatched. This CDR3 contains 13 residues. Per the germline V gene, CDR1 is LNHNV and CDR2 is YYDKDF (reference sequence). The CDR3 reads CATSSDRVTEAFF. The CDR3 coding sequence is TGTGCCACCAGCTCCGACAGGGTAACTGAAGCTTTCTTT.

The rearrangement joins TRBV2 to TRBJ2-1, with 8 bases that match TRBD1. The CDR3 covers 10 residues. Germline CDR1 is SNHLY and CDR2 is FYNNEI. Trimming removed 7 bases from V and 15 bases from J; junction bases left unmatched: 5. DNA for the CDR3: TGTGCCAGCAAGACAGGGGCCCCGTTCTTC. The encoded protein is CASKTGAPFF. Filled out from reference TRBV2 and TRBJ2-1, the complete variable domain reads EPEVTQTPSHQVTQMGQEVILRCVPISNHLYFYWYRQILGQKVEFLVSFYNNEISEKSEIFDDQFSVERPDGSNFTLKIRSTKLEDSAMYFCASKTGAPFFGPGTRLTVL.

The genes are TRBV9 and TRBJ1-1; TRBD1 aligns across 10 bases. Germline CDR1 reads SGDLS; CDR2 reads YYNGEE. CDR3 length equals 16 residues. Unmatched junction bases numbered 11, after V lost 1 base and J lost 8 bases. CDR3 nucleotide sequence: TGTGCCAGCAGCGTACAGGCCGGGACAGGGGCGTCAGAAGCTTTCTTT. It yields the protein CASSVQAGTGASEAFF.

The chain is built from TRBV29-1 and TRBJ2-7; D gene ambiguous. In germline, CDR1 is SQVTM, CDR2 ANQGSEA. The CDR3 is made up of 14 amino acids. Trimming removed 2 bases from V and 4 bases from J, with 15 bases in between. CDR3 loop: CSVERRERGYEQYF. In DNA, the CDR3 is TGCAGCGTTGAAAGGAGAGAGCGCGGTTACGAGCAGTACTTC.

The chain has TRBV7-9 and TRBJ1-2; possibly TRBD1 for D (5 bases). Trimming took 0 bases from V and 0 from J, leaving 11 bases between them. Germline V gives CDR1 SEHNR, CDR2 FQNEAQ (reference sequence). This CDR3 contains 16 residues. The CDR3 spells CASSLAQTEANYGYTF. In DNA, the CDR3 is TGTGCCAGCAGCTTAGCGCAGACAGAAGCTAACTATGGCTACACCTTC.